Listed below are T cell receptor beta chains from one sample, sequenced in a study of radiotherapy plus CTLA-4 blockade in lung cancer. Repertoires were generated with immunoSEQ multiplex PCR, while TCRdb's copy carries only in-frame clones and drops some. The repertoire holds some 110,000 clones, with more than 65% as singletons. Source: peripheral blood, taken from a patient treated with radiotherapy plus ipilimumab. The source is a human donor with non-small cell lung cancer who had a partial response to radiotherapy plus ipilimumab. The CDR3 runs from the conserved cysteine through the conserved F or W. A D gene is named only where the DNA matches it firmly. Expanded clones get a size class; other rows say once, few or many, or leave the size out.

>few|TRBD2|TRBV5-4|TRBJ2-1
TGTGCCAGCAGCTTGGGGATAGCGGGAGTGGATGACACGTTCTTC
CASSLGIAGVDDTFF
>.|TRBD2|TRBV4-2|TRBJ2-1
TGTGCCAGCAGCCTTCTGCGGTCTAGCGGGAGGGATTACAATGAGCAGTTCTTC
CASSLLRSSGRDYNEQFF
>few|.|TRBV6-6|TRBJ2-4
TGTGCCAGCGGGGCAGAGGTCCAGGACATTCAGTACTTC
CASGAEVQDIQYF
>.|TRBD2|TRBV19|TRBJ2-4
TGTGCCAGTAGTATTGCGGGGGTTGGGGCCAAAAACATTCAGTACTTC
CASSIAGVGAKNIQYF
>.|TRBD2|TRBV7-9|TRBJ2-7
TGTGCCAGCAGCCTGGGACTAGGCGCCTTCGAGCAGTACTTC
CASSLGLGAFEQYF
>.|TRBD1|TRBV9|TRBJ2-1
TGTGCCAGCAGTAAACAGGGACAGAACAATGAGCAGTTCTTC
CASSKQGQNNEQFF
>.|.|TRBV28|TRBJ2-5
TGTGCCAGCAGTTTGGAGGGTCCCAAGACCCAGTACTTC
CASSLEGPKTQYF
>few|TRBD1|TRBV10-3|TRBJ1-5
TGTGCCATCAGTGCCACAGGGGACCTAAATCAGCCCCAGCATTTT
CAISATGDLNQPQHF
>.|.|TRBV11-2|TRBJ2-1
TGTGCCAGCGAGGGATGGGAGCAGTTCTTC
CASEGWEQFF
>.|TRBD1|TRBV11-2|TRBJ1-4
TGTGCCAGCAGCAACCTTCCGGGACAGGGGCAACTCGTGGTCAAACTGTTTTTT
CASSNLPGQGQLVVKLFF
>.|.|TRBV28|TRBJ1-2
TGTGCCGGAGGGGAAATTAACTATGGCTACACCTTC
CAGGEINYGYTF
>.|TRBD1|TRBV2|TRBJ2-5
TGTGCCAGCAGCAAGGACAGGGGGCGGGAGACCCAGTACTTC
CASSKDRGRETQYF
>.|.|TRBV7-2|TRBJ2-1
TGTGCCAGCAGCTTAGCGGCCTTCAATGAGCAGTTCTTC
CASSLAAFNEQFF